These 29 T cell receptor beta chains were all obtained from the same sample, sequenced in a study of technical replicates of blood from a few donors. Generated by immunoSEQ multiplex PCR, the TCRdb table keeps only in-frame clones and is missing some. The repertoire holds 75,000 to 90,000 clones, approximately 95% seen once, with less than 0.35% in the top ten. Sequenced sample: T cells isolated from PBMCs. The receptors originated from a human donor in good health.

The chain combines TRBV7-9 with TRBJ1-2; D gene unclear. The CDR3 extends over 13 amino acids. From germline, CDR1 is SEHNR and CDR2 FQNEAQ (reference sequence). V was shortened by 5 bases and J by 5 bases, with 12 bases between the two germline ends. The CDR3 DNA reads TGTGCCAGCAGCCCCGGGTTATCTTATGGCTACACCTTC. Encoded protein: CASSPGLSYGYTF.

This sequence joins TRBV9 and TRBJ1-1; 10 bases are a match to TRBD1. This CDR3 is built from 16 residues. CDR1 is SGDLS and CDR2 is YYNGEE in the germline V gene. V lost 2 bases, J lost 3 bases, and 7 bases stayed unmatched. CDR3 nucleotides: TGTGCCAGCAGCGTCTTGACAGGGGGCGCGTACACTGAAGCTTTCTTT. Its translation: CASSVLTGGAYTEAFF.

The table lists this clone with a count of one. The chain uses TRBV27 and TRBJ2-7, with D possibly TRBD2 on 6 matching bases. Trimming took 7 bases from V and 4 from J, leaving 14 bases between them. The germline V gene has CDR1 MNHEY and CDR2 SMNVEV (reference sequence). There are 13 residues in the CDR3. The CDR3 is CASNSVSGYEQYF. The CDR3 DNA is TGTGCCAGCAACAGCGTAAGCGGGTACGAGCAGTACTTC.

The CDR3 loop reads CASSPHGSGGPGQYF. DNA of the CDR3: TGTGCCAGCAGCCCCCATGGTAGCGGAGGCCCCGGGCAGTACTTC. The chain carries TRBV6-5 and TRBJ2-7; maybe TRBD2 (6 bases). V was pared by 6 bases and J by 9 bases, with 24 bases between. CDR1 and CDR2 from the germline V gene are MNHEY and SVGAGI. The CDR3 is 15 amino acids.

The chain is built from TRBV4-1 and TRBJ1-5; tentatively, D is TRBD1 (6 bases). This CDR3 comprises 16 residues. The V gene's germline CDR1 is MGHRA and CDR2 YSYEKL. Trimming took off 4 bases at V and 9 bases at J, with 22 bases between the two ends. DNA of the CDR3: TGCGCCAGCAGCCCGACGCTAAACGACAGGCTTGTGCCCCAGCATTTT. This translates into CASSPTLNDRLVPQHF.

This sequence joins TRBV4-1 and TRBJ1-2, with a possible D match to TRBD1 (6 bases). Germline V CDR1 and CDR2: MGHRA, YSYEKL. This CDR3 spans 15 amino acids. V was pared by 3 bases and J by 8 bases, with 19 bases between. The CDR3 DNA sequence: TGCGCCAGCAGCCACGGTGAGGGGGGGCCTTTCGGCTACACCTTC. As protein: CASSHGEGGPFGYTF.

For the CDR3, the DNA is TGCGCCAGCAGCTTGCGGGGGGGAGCCGCCTCAGATACGCAGTATTTT. Translating it yields CASSLRGGAASDTQYF. This chain links TRBV5-1 with TRBJ2-3; TRBD2 matches at 8 bases. Germline assignment: CDR1 SGHRS and CDR2 YFSETQ. The CDR3 is 16 amino acids. Trimming removed 1 base from V and 4 bases from J; junction bases left unmatched: 8.

This chain uses TRBV27 with TRBJ1-1; the D gene is possibly TRBD1 (6 bases). This CDR3 has 15 residues. Germline V lookup: CDR1 MNHEY, CDR2 SMNVEV (reference sequence). V dropped 2 bases and J dropped 0 bases, with 10 bases sitting between them. The CDR3 is CASSLRTAMNTEAFF. The CDR3 nucleotides are TGTGCCAGCAGTTTACGGACAGCCATGAACACTGAAGCTTTCTTT.

V usage is TRBV2 and J usage is TRBJ1-2; D uncertain. The V end lost 4 bases, the J end lost 6 bases, and 15 bases lay between the germline ends. In germline, CDR1 is SNHLY, CDR2 FYNNEI. The CDR3 is 14 residues long. This CDR3 reads CASSVSRGEDGYTF. Here the CDR3 DNA reads TGTGCCAGCAGTGTCTCTCGGGGAGAGGATGGCTACACCTTC. The whole variable domain, remainder taken from reference TRBV2 and TRBJ1-2, is EPEVTQTPSHQVTQMGQEVILRCVPISNHLYFYWYRQILGQKVEFLVSFYNNEISEKSEIFDDQFSVERPDGSNFTLKIRSTKLEDSAMYFCASSVSRGEDGYTFGSGTRLTVV.

The rearrangement links TRBV18 to TRBJ2-1; no definite D call. V was trimmed by 2 bases and J by 5 bases, leaving 19 bases between them. The CDR3 spans 17 residues. Germline V gives CDR1 KGHSH, CDR2 LQKENI. The CDR3: CASSPNYFIDTNNEQFF. The CDR3 DNA reads as TGTGCCAGCTCACCAAATTACTTTATAGACACAAACAATGAGCAGTTCTTC.

The chain combines TRBV27 with TRBJ1-5, with 7 bases lining up with TRBD1. Per the germline V gene, CDR1 is MNHEY and CDR2 is SMNVEV (reference sequence). J gave up 3 bases and V 1 base, and 3 bases lay outside the gene matches. The CDR3 length is 15 residues. As DNA, the CDR3 is TGTGCCAGCAGTTTATTAGGGACAGACAATCAGCCCCAGCATTTT. It translates to CASSLLGTDNQPQHF.

This sequence joins TRBV19 and TRBJ1-4; no reliable D call. CDR3 length: 16 residues. Germline-derived CDR1 and CDR2 are LNHDA and SQIVND (reference sequence). V was pared by 2 bases and J by 7 bases, with 17 bases between. For the CDR3, the DNA is TGTGCCAGTAGTATACCCCGGCCCCGGGATCCTGAAAAACTGTTTTTT. Amino acid sequence: CASSIPRPRDPEKLFF.

This clone was picked up a small number of times. The V and J genes are TRBV2 and TRBJ1-1; D unclear. Trimming cost V 3 bases and J 0 bases, with 8 bases left between them. The CDR3 is 14 residues long. From germline, CDR1 is SNHLY and CDR2 FYNNEI. CDR3 bases: TGTGCCAGCAGTGATCAGGCAATGAACACTGAAGCTTTCTTT. It is translated as CASSDQAMNTEAFF. Supplemented by reference TRBV2 and TRBJ1-1, the full variable domain reads EPEVTQTPSHQVTQMGQEVILRCVPISNHLYFYWYRQILGQKVEFLVSFYNNEISEKSEIFDDQFSVERPDGSNFTLKIRSTKLEDSAMYFCASSDQAMNTEAFFGQGTRLTVV.

The chain employs TRBV27 and TRBJ2-7; D is perhaps TRBD1 (5 bases). The CDR3 spans 12 residues. CDR1 and CDR2 (germline): MNHEY, SMNVEV (reference sequence). V lost 3 bases and J 6 bases, leaving 9 bases between the germline ends. The CDR3 spells CASSFFRGEQYF. In DNA form, the CDR3 reads TGTGCCAGCAGTTTTTTTAGGGGCGAGCAGTACTTC.

The genes are TRBV25-1 and TRBJ2-1; 8 positions match TRBD1. CDR3 size: 16 residues. Trimming at V came to 3 bases and at J to 6 bases, leaving 10 bases not matched to a gene. In germline, CDR1 is MGHDK, CDR2 SYGVNS. The CDR3 loop reads CASSDPRTGSVNEQFF. CDR3 coding DNA: TGTGCCAGCAGTGACCCCAGGACAGGGTCCGTCAATGAGCAGTTCTTC.

V gene TRBV4-1 combines with J gene TRBJ1-1; D unresolved. The CDR3 has 16 residues. Germline-derived CDR1 and CDR2 are MGHRA and YSYEKL. V dropped 1 base and J dropped 3 bases, with 15 bases sitting between them. The CDR3 coding sequence is TGCGCCAGCAGCCAAGGAGGGTCCAGCGGCGACACTGAAGCTTTCTTT. As protein: CASSQGGSSGDTEAFF.

This chain links TRBV6-5 with TRBJ2-5, with TRBD2 identical over 10 bases. Per the germline V gene, CDR1 is MNHEY and CDR2 is SVGAGI. This CDR3 is 14 amino acids long. V shed 6 bases and J 6 bases; nucleotides not matched to a gene: 7. As DNA, the CDR3 is TGTGCCAGCAGCCCGGGACTAGCGAGGCAGACCCAGTACTTC. It encodes CASSPGLARQTQYF.

The rearrangement links TRBV7-9 to TRBJ1-4, with 9 bases aligning to TRBD1. Trimming took 3 bases from V and 8 from J; bases not matched to a gene: 7. Germline-derived CDR1 and CDR2 are SEHNR and FQNEAQ (reference sequence). The CDR3 is 15 amino acids. In DNA form, the CDR3 reads TGTGCCAGCAGCTTGGCGGGACAGGGTAACGAAAAACTGTTTTTT. This sequence encodes CASSLAGQGNEKLFF.

The chain is built from TRBV6-4 and TRBJ2-2, with a possible D match to TRBD2 (5 bases). The V end lost 4 bases, the J end lost 0 bases, and 12 bases lay between the germline ends. CDR1 MRHNA and CDR2 SNTAGT come from the germline V gene. This CDR3 contains 16 residues. CDR3 in amino acids: CASSGAAETNTGELFF. The CDR3 DNA follows: TGTGCCAGCAGTGGCGCAGCGGAGACGAACACCGGGGAGCTGTTTTTT.

The chain uses TRBV4-1 and TRBJ2-7; D gene uncertain. Germline CDR1 is MGHRA and CDR2 is YSYEKL. This CDR3 has 13 amino acids. Trimming pared 4 bases from V and 4 bases from J, leaving 11 bases between. The CDR3 DNA follows: TGCGCCAGCAGCCTTGTGACTTCTTACGAGCAGTACTTC. Its protein product is CASSLVTSYEQYF.

V gene TRBV9 combines with J gene TRBJ2-3, with no clear D. Looked up from germline, CDR1 is SGDLS and CDR2 is YYNGEE. Deletions cut 4 bases from V and 4 bases from J, with 13 bases between. The CDR3 consists of 14 residues. In DNA, the CDR3 is TGTGCCAGCAGCCCGATTACCCGGGCAGATACGCAGTATTTT. It translates to CASSPITRADTQYF.

In this sample, this clone turned up a few times. The chain uses TRBV7-6 and TRBJ1-2; D not resolved. The CDR3 runs to 12 residues. Looked up from germline, CDR1 is SGHVS and CDR2 is FNYEAQ. Between the trimmed V and J ends, which lost 3 bases and 2 bases, there was a span of 4 bases. CDR3 region: CASSFINYGYTF. Here the CDR3 DNA reads TGTGCCAGCAGCTTTATAAACTATGGCTACACCTTC.

The sample holds a few counts of this clone. V usage is TRBV9 and J usage is TRBJ2-3; D possibly corresponds to TRBD2 (6 bases). CDR3 length: 15 amino acids. Germline values: CDR1 SGDLS, CDR2 YYNGEE. V was shortened by 7 bases and J by 4 bases, with 19 bases between the two germline ends. The CDR3 loop reads CASSIGGLSADTQYF. The CDR3 DNA is TGTGCCAGCTCCATCGGGGGACTCTCCGCAGATACGCAGTATTTT.

V usage is TRBV6-4 and J usage is TRBJ2-1; tentatively, D is TRBD1 (6 bases). CDR1 is MRHNA, CDR2 SNTAGT, per germline. V lost 4 bases to trimming and J lost 3 bases, with 10 bases between them. CDR3 length equals 14 residues. Here the CDR3 reads CASSAEGVYNEQFF. The DNA for the CDR3 is TGTGCCAGCAGTGCCGAGGGGGTCTACAATGAGCAGTTCTTC.

The CDR3 DNA is TGTGCCAGCAGGCGGGAGGTAGAGACCCAGTACTTC. Translation gives CASRREVETQYF. The rearrangement uses TRBV2 and TRBJ2-5; 8 positions agree with TRBD2. The germline gives CDR1 SNHLY, CDR2 FYNNEI. The V segment lost 6 bases and the J segment 4 bases; nucleotides outside the gene matches: 1. The CDR3 contains 12 residues. The full variable domain, with the rest looked up from reference TRBV2 and TRBJ2-5, is EPEVTQTPSHQVTQMGQEVILRCVPISNHLYFYWYRQILGQKVEFLVSFYNNEISEKSEIFDDQFSVERPDGSNFTLKIRSTKLEDSAMYFCASRREVETQYFGPGTRLLVL.

The genes are TRBV6-5 and TRBJ2-7, with D maybe TRBD2 (5 bases). This CDR3 is 14 amino acids long. Germline loops: CDR1 MNHEY, CDR2 SVGAGI. V lost 5 bases and J lost 3, with 14 bases in between. The CDR3 reads CASSHWTDSYEQYF. The CDR3 region has the DNA TGTGCCAGCAGTCACTGGACTGATAGCTACGAGCAGTACTTC.

In this sample, this clone turned up a few times. This chain links TRBV9 with TRBJ2-1, with 9 bases identical to TRBD2. Trimming cost V 0 bases and J 6 bases; bases outside gene matches: 13. This CDR3 spans 18 amino acids. The germline CDR1 and CDR2 sequences are SGDLS and YYNGEE. CDR3 bases: TGTGCCAGCAGCGTAGCCCCCTTTAGCGGGAGCCCCTCCAATGAGCAGTTCTTC. Protein sequence: CASSVAPFSGSPSNEQFF.

The J gene is TRBJ2-1, the V gene TRBV10-3; no clear D gene. The germline V gene encodes CDR1 ENHRY and CDR2 SYGVKD. CDR3 length: 12 amino acids. Trimming removed 3 bases from V and 7 bases from J, with 7 bases in between. The CDR3 DNA sequence: TGTGCCATCAGTGAAGGAGTGAATGAGCAGTTCTTC. This encodes CAISEGVNEQFF.

CDR3 coding DNA: TGTGCCAGTAGTATAGCGACAGGGGGAAACCAGCCCCAGCATTTT. Translating it yields CASSIATGGNQPQHF. The chain employs TRBV19 and TRBJ1-5; 9 bases are shared with TRBD1. The junction had 5 bases not matched to a gene; V was cut back by 1 base and J by 7 bases. CDR1 and CDR2 (germline): LNHDA, SQIVND (reference sequence). The CDR3 has 15 residues. Full variable domain (outside the CDR3, taken from reference TRBV19 and TRBJ1-5): DGGITQSPKYLFRKEGQNVTLSCEQNLNHDAMYWYRQDPGQGLRLIYYSQIVNDFQKGDIAEGYSVSREKKESFPLTVTSAQKNPTAFYLCASSIATGGNQPQHFGDGTRLSIL.